The rows below give T cell receptor beta chains drawn from one sample of a study of blood T cell repertoires in COVID-19. The assay was immunoSEQ multiplex PCR, and TCRdb's table has in-frame clones only and misses some. Of 200,000 to 250,000 clones in the sample, roughly 80% are singletons; the top ten hold roughly 20%. The sequencing input was peripheral blood. The receptors originated from a woman aged 80 or over with active or convalescent COVID-19. Each CDR3 is given with its conserved first and last residue. A D gene is named only where the DNA matches it firmly. A clone size is listed for some rows: how often the clone was seen (once, few, many), or a class if it is expanded.

V	size	D	J	DNA	CDR3
TRBV5-1	NA	TRBD1	TRBJ2-7	TGCGCCAGCAGCTTGGCCGGGACAGGTTCTGGCGAGCAGTACTTC	CASSLAGTGSGEQYF
TRBV7-9	NA	NA	TRBJ1-1	TGTGCCAGCAGCTTAGATGGGGGCCCGAACACTGAAGCTTTCTTT	CASSLDGGPNTEAFF
TRBV25-1	NA	NA	TRBJ2-1	TGTGCCAGCAGTGACTTCTACGGACAGCGCCCTTACAATGAGCAGTTCTTC	CASSDFYGQRPYNEQFF
TRBV5-4	once	NA	TRBJ2-6	TGTGCCAGCAGCTTGGGGGGGCCTGGGGCCAACGTCCTGACTTTC	CASSLGGPGANVLTF
TRBV5-4	NA	TRBD1	TRBJ1-5	TGTGCCAGCAGCAGGGACAGACATCAGCCCCAGCATTTT	CASSRDRHQPQHF
TRBV5-5	few	TRBD2	TRBJ2-3	TGTGCCAGCAGTTTTAGCGGGGGGGATACGCAGTATTTT	CASSFSGGDTQYF
TRBV19	NA	NA	TRBJ1-1	TGTGCCAGTAGGAAACAGGGCTGGGTTGAAGCTTTCTTT	CASRKQGWVEAFF
TRBV3-1/TRBV3-2	few	TRBD1	TRBJ1-1	TGTGCCAGCAGCGGGACAGACATGAACACTGAAGCTTTCTTT	CASSGTDMNTEAFF
TRBV7-2	NA	TRBD1	TRBJ2-7	TGTGCCAGCAGCTTCTATCGGACAGGGCAGTCCGAGCAGTACTTC	CASSFYRTGQSEQYF
TRBV19	NA	TRBD2	TRBJ2-7	TGTGCCAGTTCCATAGCGGGTAAAAGCTCCTACGAGCAGTACTTC	CASSIAGKSSYEQYF
TRBV4-3	NA	NA	TRBJ2-3	TGCGCCAGCAGCCAGGAACTAGCAGATACGCAGTATTTT	CASSQELADTQYF
TRBV19	NA	TRBD1	TRBJ1-3	TGTGCCAGTATCTACAGGGGCCTCGGAAACACCATATATTTT	CASIYRGLGNTIYF
TRBV5-4	NA	NA	TRBJ1-3	TGTGCCAGCAGCCCGAACCTCGGGACACCTGGAAACACCATATATTTT	CASSPNLGTPGNTIYF
TRBV4-1	NA	TRBD2	TRBJ2-1	TGCGCCAGCAGCCAGCCTTACCTAGCGGGAGGAAGGAATGAGCAGTTCTTC	CASSQPYLAGGRNEQFF
TRBV7-9	many	NA	TRBJ2-6	TGTGCCAGCAGCTTATATCAGGATTCTGGGGCCAACGTCCTGACTTTC	CASSLYQDSGANVLTF
TRBV19	NA	TRBD1	TRBJ1-4	TGTGCCAGTAGTAGACGACAGGGGCGGGATGAAAAACTGTTTTTT	CASSRRQGRDEKLFF
TRBV30	NA	NA	TRBJ1-1	TGTGCCTGGAGTTCCACGACAGGAAACACTGAAGCTTTCTTT	CAWSSTTGNTEAFF
TRBV19	few	TRBD1	TRBJ2-2	TGTGCCAGTAGGATGACAGGGGGTAGCGGGGAGCTGTTTTTT	CASRMTGGSGELFF
TRBV9	NA	TRBD1	TRBJ1-2	TGTGCCAGCAGCGCGAATGGACAGGCGCTTGAAGGCTACACCTTC	CASSANGQALEGYTF
TRBV27	NA	NA	TRBJ1-1	TGTGCCAGCAGTTTAGTCCGGAACACTGAAGCTTTCTTT	CASSLVRNTEAFF
TRBV7-3	NA	TRBD2	TRBJ2-1	TGTGCCAGCAGCCTCTGGGCTAGCGGGGGGGTAGAGCAGTTCTTC	CASSLWASGGVEQFF
TRBV28	NA	TRBD1	TRBJ1-5	TGTGCCAGCAGTAGAGGACAGGGAAACCAGCCCCAGCATTTT	CASSRGQGNQPQHF
TRBV5-4	NA	NA	TRBJ2-2	TGTGCCAGCAGCAAGTCTGCGAGCGGCACCGGGGAGCTGTTTTTT	CASSKSASGTGELFF
TRBV18	NA	NA	TRBJ2-1	TGTGCCAGCTCACTAACAAGAAATGAGCAGTTCTTC	CASSLTRNEQFF
TRBV11-2	NA	NA	TRBJ1-1	TGTGCCAGCAGTCCCAATGCGGGTACTGAAGCTTTCTTT	CASSPNAGTEAFF
TRBV6-2/TRBV6-3	once	TRBD1	TRBJ1-2	TGTGCCAGCAGTTACCGATCAGGGGGTAGCTATGGCTACACCTTC	CASSYRSGGSYGYTF
TRBV28	NA	TRBD1	TRBJ1-2	TGTGCCAGCACCGGCGGGGACAGGGTAGTCCCTAGCTATGGCTACACCTTC	CASTGGDRVVPSYGYTF
TRBV7-9	NA	TRBD1	TRBJ2-2	TGTGCCAGCAGCCCGAGGACAGGGAGTCCCGGGGAGCTGTTTTTT	CASSPRTGSPGELFF
TRBV11-2	NA	TRBD2	TRBJ2-2	TGTGCCAGCAGCTTTAGATCGGGGAGGGGCACCGGGGAGCTGTTTTTT	CASSFRSGRGTGELFF
TRBV5-1	NA	NA	TRBJ2-2	TGCGCCAGCAGCCCGCCGACAGACACCGGGGAGCTGTTTTTT	CASSPPTDTGELFF
TRBV7-2	NA	TRBD1	TRBJ2-3	TGTGCCAGCAGCTCCGGACAGGGTGATACGCAGTATTTT	CASSSGQGDTQYF
TRBV10-3	NA	NA	TRBJ2-3	TGTGCCATCAGTGAGTCGGTAGGCACAGATACGCAGTATTTT	CAISESVGTDTQYF
TRBV5-6	NA	NA	TRBJ1-6	TGTGCCAGCAGTCTTGGACAGACTAATTCACCCCTCCACTTT	CASSLGQTNSPLHF
TRBV27	NA	NA	TRBJ2-7	TGTGCCAGCAGTTTATCGGGGCGCTCCTACGAGCAGTACTTC	CASSLSGRSYEQYF
TRBV14	NA	TRBD1	TRBJ2-1	TGTGCCAGCAGCCAAAGGGGACAGGGGTACAATGAGCAGTTCTTC	CASSQRGQGYNEQFF
TRBV29-1	NA	TRBD1	TRBJ1-2	TGCAGCGTTCTGGAGGGACAGCCCTATGGCTACACCTTC	CSVLEGQPYGYTF
TRBV3-1/TRBV3-2	NA	TRBD2	TRBJ2-7	TGTGCCAGCAGCCTCCGCCCTAGCGGGAGCGGCGAGCAGTACTTC	CASSLRPSGSGEQYF
TRBV18	NA	TRBD1	TRBJ2-1	TGTGCCAGCTCACCACAAGGACAGGGGTACAATGAGCAGTTCTTC	CASSPQGQGYNEQFF
TRBV27	NA	TRBD2	TRBJ2-7	TGTGCCAGCAGTGCGACTAGCGCCCCGTCCTACGAGCAGTACTTC	CASSATSAPSYEQYF
TRBV29-1	NA	TRBD1	TRBJ2-6	TGCAGCGTTGAGACAGGGTCTGGGGCCAACGTCCTGACTTTC	CSVETGSGANVLTF
TRBV19	few	TRBD1	TRBJ1-5	TGTGCCAGTAGTATTGACAGGGACCAGCCCCAGCATTTT	CASSIDRDQPQHF
TRBV7-4	NA	NA	TRBJ2-1	TGTGCCAGCAGCTTAGGTCGCGGGGATAGCTCCTACAATGAGCAGTTCTTC	CASSLGRGDSSYNEQFF
TRBV7-2	NA	TRBD1	TRBJ2-5	TGTGCCAGCAGCAGGGGACAGAAAGAGACCCAGTACTTC	CASSRGQKETQYF
TRBV7-9	NA	TRBD2	TRBJ2-1	TGTGCCAGCAGCCCCCGTGGAGCGGGAACGATGAATGAGCAGTTCTTC	CASSPRGAGTMNEQFF
TRBV5-1	once	TRBD1	TRBJ1-1	TGCGCCAGCAGCGGGGGTGGGACAGGGGGCCCTGGGACTGAAGCTTTCTTT	CASSGGGTGGPGTEAFF
TRBV7-3	NA	NA	TRBJ2-5	TGTGCCAGCAGCCGACAGGCGGCGGAGACCCAGTACTTC	CASSRQAAETQYF
TRBV19	NA	TRBD2	TRBJ2-5	TGTGCCAGTAGTATAGATCTACTAGCGGGCCCCCGGGGGACCCAGTACTTC	CASSIDLLAGPRGTQYF
TRBV4-1	NA	NA	TRBJ1-2	TGCGCCAGCAGCCACCCCGACAGAACTAACTATGGCTACACCTTC	CASSHPDRTNYGYTF
TRBV28	NA	TRBD1	TRBJ1-2	TGTGCCAGCAGTTCGGAAACAGGGGTGAACTATGGCTACACCTTC	CASSSETGVNYGYTF
TRBV19	once	TRBD1	TRBJ2-3	TGTGCCAGTAGTATAACGGGGACAGGGCAAGATACGCAGTATTTT	CASSITGTGQDTQYF
TRBV4-1	NA	TRBD1	TRBJ1-1	TGCGCCAGCAGCCCGAGAGGGTTAGATAGGGGGCATCCTGAAGCTTTCTTT	CASSPRGLDRGHPEAFF
TRBV29-1	NA	NA	TRBJ2-7	TGCAGCGTTTGGCGAGGTTTGTCCGAGCAGTACTTC	CSVWRGLSEQYF
TRBV6-5	NA	TRBD2	TRBJ2-7	TGTGCCAGCGCGGGGGGGTCTTCAGGGACCTACGAGCAGTACTTC	CASAGGSSGTYEQYF
TRBV11-3	NA	NA	TRBJ2-2	TGTGCCAGCAGCTTCCGGGGGGCAAACACCGGGGAGCTGTTTTTT	CASSFRGANTGELFF